This is a list of T cell receptor beta chains from one sample in a study of cytomegalovirus exposure and HLA in healthy donors. Repertoires were generated with immunoSEQ multiplex PCR, while TCRdb's copy carries only in-frame clones and drops some. This table holds 100,000 to 150,000 clones, 78% found once. What was sequenced was PBMCs. The receptors were sampled from a man between 25 and 39 years old in good health and CMV-seropositive. Both conserved end residues are part of each CDR3. Each record gives: clone size, J gene, V gene, CDR3 length, D gene, CDR3 DNA, CDR3 protein. D genes are given only for firm matches. The listing skips clone size in some rows; elsewhere it reads once, few, many or a size class.

size: -; J: TRBJ2-3; V: TRBV5-4; length: 15; D: -; DNA: TGTGCCAGCAGCTTGGAGCGGCCTCACACAGATACGCAGTATTTT; CDR3: CASSLERPHTDTQYF
size: once; J: TRBJ2-7; V: TRBV4-2; length: 16; D: TRBD1; DNA: TGTGCCAGCAGCCAAGAAACAGGGGCCCGTAAGGACGAGCAGTACTTC; CDR3: CASSQETGARKDEQYF
size: once; J: TRBJ2-1; V: TRBV27; length: 14; D: -; DNA: TGTGCCAGCAGTTTCGCGTCGCGGAACAATGAGCAGTTCTTC; CDR3: CASSFASRNNEQFF
size: -; J: TRBJ1-2; V: TRBV5-4; length: 14; D: -; DNA: TGTGCCAGCAGCTTGGGGGGGCGCAACTATGGCTACACCTTC; CDR3: CASSLGGRNYGYTF
size: -; J: TRBJ2-7; V: TRBV5-1; length: 15; D: TRBD1; DNA: TGCGCCAGCAGCTTAGACAGGGGAAATCTTTACGAGCAGTACTTC; CDR3: CASSLDRGNLYEQYF
size: -; J: TRBJ2-7; V: TRBV2; length: 11; D: -; DNA: TGTGCCAGCGGGAGTAGGAACGAGCAGTACTTC; CDR3: CASGSRNEQYF
size: -; J: TRBJ2-5; V: TRBV6-5; length: 14; D: TRBD1; DNA: TGTGCCAGCAGTTACGCGGGACAGGCGGAGACCCAGTACTTC; CDR3: CASSYAGQAETQYF
size: -; J: TRBJ2-7; V: TRBV9; length: 16; D: TRBD2; DNA: TGTGCCAGCTCCGACCCCCGGGGTCTAGCGGGAGCCGAGCAGTACTTC; CDR3: CASSDPRGLAGAEQYF
size: -; J: TRBJ2-7; V: TRBV7-9; length: 16; D: TRBD1; DNA: TGTGCCAGCAGCTTAGGGACGGGACAGGGGGCCCACGAGCAGTACTTC; CDR3: CASSLGTGQGAHEQYF
size: -; J: TRBJ1-1; V: TRBV5-5; length: 14; D: TRBD1; DNA: TGTGCCAGCAAGTTGACAGGGCCGAACACTGAAGCTTTCTTT; CDR3: CASKLTGPNTEAFF
size: once; J: TRBJ1-4; V: TRBV5-8; length: 12; D: -; DNA: TGTGCCAGCAACGACTTTCGGCCAAGGCTGTTTTTT; CDR3: CASNDFRPRLFF
size: -; J: TRBJ1-5; V: TRBV7-9; length: 12; D: -; DNA: TGTGCCAGCAGCTACGAGGGTCAGCCCCAGCATTTT; CDR3: CASSYEGQPQHF
size: -; J: TRBJ2-7; V: TRBV27; length: 15; D: TRBD2; DNA: TGTGCCAGCAGTCCCAGGGACTATAATCTCGACGAGCAGTACTTC; CDR3: CASSPRDYNLDEQYF
size: -; J: TRBJ2-7; V: TRBV7-6; length: 15; D: -; DNA: TGTGCCAGCAGCTTAGGTCAGGGCCCTTTTTACGAGCAGTACTTC; CDR3: CASSLGQGPFYEQYF